This TCR beta chain was profiled in a study of early T cells in non-severe SARS-CoV-2 infection. About the research overall: Sequenced bulk RNA came from whole blood that was unsorted, and chains were unpaired.

Ten or more counts support this clonotype. Its antigen is undetermined. The TCR library protocol attached unique molecular identifiers to the individual cDNA molecules. TCRdb reanalysed the 5' RACE reads using MiXCR and keeps one entry per CDR3 protein. The data show roughly 60,000 distinct CDR3 sequences, around 6% seen once. The CDR3 loop spans 18 amino acids. Study-wide points: Anti-spike CD8 specificities were favored by VDJdb matching, whose results missed private and CD4 specificities.

The rearrangement links TRBV12-2 to TRBJ2-1; whether TRBD2, the table's D call, matches the DNA was not checked. TRBV12-2 counts as a pseudogene. The origin of this receptor is an adult who was a healthcare worker with PCR-confirmed SARS-CoV-2 infection or an uninfected control (not recorded which). The specimen was whole blood. The DNA for the CDR3 is TGTGCAAGTCGCTTAGCGGTCGTACACCACACTAGCGACAATGAGCAGTTCTTC. The encoded protein is CASRLAVVHHTSDNEQFF.